A selection of T cell receptor beta chains follows, all from one sample in a study of regulatory T cells in long-lasting Graves disease. Each CDR3 protein gets one entry after TCRdb re-called the multiplex PCR reads with MiXCR. The sample records more than 650,000 distinct CDR3 sequences, 25% to 35% being singletons. The sample here was peripheral blood mononuclear cells (PBMCs), taken when the disease was refractory, from a patient treated with antithyroid drugs. These receptors originate from a female donor with Graves disease. Each CDR3 is given with its conserved first and last residue. The order of the fields is V gene, J gene, D gene, clone size, CDR3 DNA, CDR3 protein. A D gene is named only where the DNA matches it firmly. Size is omitted from some rows. Given values are once, few, many or a class for expanded clones.

>TRBV10-3|TRBJ2-2|NA|NA
TGTGCCATCAGTGAGATCGTAACAGGGTTAGCCGGGGAGCTGTTTTTT
CAISEIVTGLAGELFF
>TRBV7-9|TRBJ1-2|NA|few
TGTGCCAGCAGCTCACAGGGTACCCCTTCGTATGGCTACACCTTC
CASSSQGTPSYGYTF
>TRBV29-1|TRBJ2-1|NA|NA
TGCAGCTGGCGCGATACTAATGAGCAGTTCTTC
CSWRDTNEQFF
>TRBV2|TRBJ2-1|NA|many
TGTGCCAGCAGTGAATCATACCGAAATGAGCAGTTCTTC
CASSESYRNEQFF
>TRBV6-1|TRBJ2-7|TRBD2|few
TGTGCCAACAGGGGGGGACTAGCGGGACCGTACGAGCAGTACTTC
CANRGGLAGPYEQYF
>TRBV6-2/TRBV6-3|TRBJ1-1|TRBD1|few
TGTGCCAGCAGGGGGACAGGGAATTTGGCTGAAGCTTTCTTT
CASRGTGNLAEAFF
>TRBV5-1|TRBJ2-2|TRBD1|NA
TGCGCCAGCAGCCCCCCCGGGACAGGGCTGGTCGGGGAGCTGTTTTTT
CASSPPGTGLVGELFF
>TRBV11-2|TRBJ2-5|TRBD2|many
TGTGCCAGCAGCCTTAGACTAGCGGCTCAAGAGACCCAGTACTTC
CASSLRLAAQETQYF
>TRBV10-3|TRBJ1-5|NA|many
TGTGCCATCAGTGAGATGGGGGGTATCAATCAGCCCCAGCATTTT
CAISEMGGINQPQHF
>TRBV19|TRBJ1-2|NA|few
TGTGCCGTCCATCGGATAGACTATGGCTACACCTTC
CAVHRIDYGYTF
>TRBV6-9|TRBJ2-7|NA|NA
TGTGCCAGCAGTTTTCCGGGCGGAGTGGGGCAGTACTTC
CASSFPGGVGQYF
>TRBV20-1|TRBJ2-7|NA|few
TGCAGTGCCCAGAGAGCGCGAGCGGCCTCCTACGAGCAGTACTTC
CSAQRARAASYEQYF
>TRBV11-1|TRBJ2-5|NA|many
TGTGCCAGCAGCTTATCCTCGTGGGAGACCCAGTACTTC
CASSLSSWETQYF
>TRBV20-1|TRBJ2-5|NA|NA
TGCAGTGCTAGGAAACAGGGAGAGACCCAGTACTTC
CSARKQGETQYF
>TRBV25-1|TRBJ2-7|TRBD2|few
TGTGCCAGCAGATCAGATAGCGGGGCGAGCTCCTACGAGCAGTACTTC
CASRSDSGASSYEQYF
>TRBV7-6|TRBJ2-7|TRBD2|NA
TGTGCCAGCAGCTACGGACTAGCTCACTCCTACGAGCAGTACTTC
CASSYGLAHSYEQYF
>TRBV28|TRBJ1-1|NA|NA
TGTGCCAGCAGTTTACCCTCGGGACACTTGAACACTGAAGCTTTCTTT
CASSLPSGHLNTEAFF
>TRBV6-1|TRBJ2-7|TRBD1|few
TGTGCCAGCAGTGGGACAGGGGCCCGAGAGCAGTACTTC
CASSGTGAREQYF
>TRBV20-1|TRBJ1-5|NA|NA
TGCAGTGCCACCACAGGAGATAGCAATCAGCCCCAGCATTTT
CSATTGDSNQPQHF
>TRBV9|TRBJ1-1|NA|few
TGTGCCAGCAGCGCACGGCACCTGAACACTGAAGCTTTCTTT
CASSARHLNTEAFF
>TRBV7-2|TRBJ1-5|NA|NA
TGTGCCAGCAGCTTAACTGGGGAAGTAGGCCAGCCCCAGCATTTT
CASSLTGEVGQPQHF
>TRBV11-2|TRBJ1-6|TRBD1|NA
TGTGCCAGCAGCTTAGTTGGGACAGTCGGAAATTCACCCCTCCACTTT
CASSLVGTVGNSPLHF
>TRBV6-4|TRBJ2-3|NA|NA
TGTGCCAGCAGTGAAAAGCGCCCCGATACGCAGTATTTT
CASSEKRPDTQYF
>TRBV4-1|TRBJ1-2|NA|NA
TGCGCCAGCAGCCAAGATCTCGGGGGGCGTCACTATGGCTACACCTTC
CASSQDLGGRHYGYTF
>TRBV19|TRBJ1-2|NA|NA
TGTGCCAGTAGTATGAAGGTGGGCTATGGCTACACCTTC
CASSMKVGYGYTF
>TRBV2|TRBJ1-1|TRBD1|many
TGTGCCAGCTCCGACAGGGGGTCGTACACTGAAGCTTTCTTT
CASSDRGSYTEAFF